Listed below are T cell receptor beta chains from one sample, sequenced in a study of graft-versus-host responses after intestinal transplantation. Clones were read by immunoSEQ multiplex PCR, and TCRdb kept only the in-frame ones, dropping some. In the table there are thousands of clones, 30% of which are singletons. The sequencing here drew on alloreactive CD4+ T cells from a mixed lymphocyte reaction culture, taken before transplantation. The receptors stem from a human patient who was an organ donor for intestinal transplantation. Both conserved end residues are trimmed from each CDR3. Some rows mark clone size as missing; the rest say once, few, many or name a class of expanded clone.

v_call	j_call	clone_size	cdr3_aa
TRBV18	TRBJ2-3	.	ATQLAGFDTQY
TRBV11-1	TRBJ2-5	few	ASSLRTSGYQETQY
TRBV21-1	TRBJ1-4	few	ASSNHSPHDHGTGKGKLF
TRBV14	TRBJ2-1	.	ASSQAKGAISYNEQF
TRBV5-4	TRBJ2-3	.	ASSLPGRGRGTQY
TRBV20-1	TRBJ2-7	medium-sized	SASGRGEQY
TRBV4-2	TRBJ2-7	medium-sized	ASSEGRWHEQY
TRBV4-2	TRBJ2-3	.	ASSQGTGGATDTQY
TRBV5-1	TRBJ2-2	medium-sized	ASSLALTGELF
TRBV10-3	TRBJ1-6	medium-sized	AISPAYNSPLH
TRBV5-6	TRBJ2-7	medium-sized	ASSYTGHRYEQY
TRBV29-1	TRBJ1-2	.	SAPDREDGYT
TRBV11-3	TRBJ2-7	medium-sized	ASSLERGPYEQY
TRBV5-1	TRBJ1-1	once	ASSLGPGRDTEAF
TRBV7-2	TRBJ2-7	few	ASSLGGPYEQY
TRBV20-1	TRBJ2-1	.	SARAGGREF
TRBV7-3	TRBJ1-2	.	ASSLWGRSYGYT
TRBV5-1	TRBJ2-6	few	ASSFPPGSGANVLT
TRBV5-4	TRBJ1-1	.	ASSLRGWNTEAF
TRBV19	TRBJ1-5	.	ASSFLTGYSNQPQH
TRBV28	TRBJ1-2	once	ASSLYGYT
TRBV7-9	TRBJ2-1	.	ASSLAVKNGEQF
TRBV18	TRBJ2-3	few	ASSPPLALDTQY
TRBV6-1	TRBJ1-2	few	ASSEAGPNYGYT